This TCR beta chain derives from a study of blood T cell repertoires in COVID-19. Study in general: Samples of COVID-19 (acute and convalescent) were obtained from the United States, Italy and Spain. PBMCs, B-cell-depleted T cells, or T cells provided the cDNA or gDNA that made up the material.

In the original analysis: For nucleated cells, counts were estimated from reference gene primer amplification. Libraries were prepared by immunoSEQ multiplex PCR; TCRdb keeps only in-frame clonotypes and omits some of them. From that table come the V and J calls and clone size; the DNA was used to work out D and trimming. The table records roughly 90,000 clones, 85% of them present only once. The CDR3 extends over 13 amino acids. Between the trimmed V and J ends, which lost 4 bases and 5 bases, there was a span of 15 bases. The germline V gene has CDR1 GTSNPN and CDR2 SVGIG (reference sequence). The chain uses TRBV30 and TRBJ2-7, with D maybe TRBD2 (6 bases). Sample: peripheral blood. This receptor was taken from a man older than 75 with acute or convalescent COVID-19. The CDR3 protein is CAWNTGEADEQYF. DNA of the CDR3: TGTGCCTGGAACACGGGAGAAGCCGACGAGCAGTACTTC.